The 31 T cell receptor beta chains below come from one sample, sequenced in a study of blood T cell repertoires in COVID-19. Repertoires were generated with immunoSEQ multiplex PCR, while TCRdb's copy carries only in-frame clones and drops some. Here the sample spans around 140,000 clones, approximately 90% being singletons. Sequenced: peripheral blood. These receptors were taken from a man aged 60-69 years with COVID-19, enrolled during active disease.

The rearrangement links TRBV4-1 to TRBJ2-2; TRBD2 is a possible D gene (6 bases). V lost 3 bases to trimming and J lost 4 bases, with 18 bases between them. This CDR3 has 17 amino acids. The germline V gene has CDR1 MGHRA and CDR2 YSYEKL. CDR3 bases: TGCGCCAGCAGCCAGGCCCTGGGAGGTGGGGTCACCGGGGAGCTGTTTTTT. Its protein product is CASSQALGGGVTGELFF.

This sequence joins TRBV24-1 and TRBJ2-1; D unresolved. The length of the CDR3 is 11 residues. Trimming removed 8 bases from V and 10 bases from J, with 11 bases in between. Germline CDR1 and CDR2: KGHDR and SFDVKD. The CDR3 bases are TGTGCCACCAAACCCGGTTGCGAGCAGTTCTTC. Encoded protein: CATKPGCEQFF.

The chain joins TRBV7-6 to TRBJ1-3; 7 bases are shared with TRBD1. The CDR3 totals 18 residues. Per the germline V gene, CDR1 is SGHVS and CDR2 is FNYEAQ. J gave up 0 bases and V 4 bases, and 12 bases lay outside the gene matches. Here the CDR3 DNA reads TGTGCCAGCAGCTCAAGCCTAGGGGCAGGGGGCTCTGGAAACACCATATATTTT. This encodes CASSSSLGAGGSGNTIYF.

The chain uses TRBV9 and TRBJ1-1; 8 bases are shared with TRBD1. The trim removed 4 bases at V and 3 bases at J, leaving 8 bases unmatched. Germline CDR1 reads SGDLS; CDR2 reads YYNGEE. The CDR3 is 15 residues long. DNA for the CDR3: TGTGCCAGCAGCCCAACCGGGACAGGAGACACTGAAGCTTTCTTT. Amino acids: CASSPTGTGDTEAFF.

The chain has TRBV6-5 and TRBJ2-1, with 11 bases identical to TRBD1. The CDR3 loop spans 15 amino acids. CDR1 and CDR2 (germline): MNHEY, SVGAGI. The CDR3 loop reads CAGTGGTGYYNEQFF. The DNA of the CDR3 is TGTGCGGGGACAGGGGGAACGGGCTACTACAATGAGCAGTTCTTC.

The chain is built from TRBV7-9 and TRBJ1-1; D perhaps matches TRBD1 (5 bases). CDR1 and CDR2 (germline): SEHNR, FQNEAQ (reference sequence). V lost 7 bases to trimming and J lost 12 bases, with 21 bases between them. This CDR3 has 13 residues. CDR3: CASTGREVNKTFF. In nucleotides, the CDR3 is TGTGCCAGCACCGGCAGGGAGGTCAACAAGACTTTCTTT.

The rearrangement uses TRBV6-2 or TRBV6-3 and TRBJ2-2; weak D call: TRBD1 (5 bases). Trimming stripped 6 bases from V and 4 bases from J, with 12 bases between. The germline V gene encodes CDR1 MNHEY and CDR2 SVGEGT. This CDR3 spans 14 amino acids. CDR3 loop: CASSQDTFTGELFF. DNA for the CDR3: TGTGCCAGCAGCCAGGACACTTTCACCGGGGAGCTGTTTTTT.

The chain is built from TRBV9 and TRBJ2-2; D uncertain. With 0 bases removed from V and 5 bases from J, the gap between germline ends came to 23 bases. CDR1 and CDR2 (germline): SGDLS, YYNGEE. The CDR3 has 19 residues. The CDR3 protein is CASSVDTVAPRLVTGELFF. The CDR3 region has the DNA TGTGCCAGCAGCGTAGACACGGTAGCTCCGAGGCTGGTTACCGGGGAGCTGTTTTTT.

The chain combines TRBV7-2 with TRBJ1-1; no clear D. Germline V gives CDR1 SGHTA, CDR2 FQGNSA. The CDR3 is 13 residues long. Trimming cost V 5 bases and J 1 base, with 8 bases left between them. CDR3 amino acids: CASSIQPNTEAFF. CDR3 nucleotides: TGTGCCAGCAGCATACAACCGAACACTGAAGCTTTCTTT.

The J gene is TRBJ2-3, the V gene TRBV6-5; perhaps TRBD2 as D (5 bases). V shed 10 bases and J shed 2 bases, with 10 bases lying between them. Germline CDR1 reads MNHEY; CDR2 reads SVGAGI. The CDR3 spans 12 residues. The DNA of the CDR3 is TGTGCCACCACGGGGAACACAGATACGCAGTATTTT. Amino acid sequence: CATTGNTDTQYF.

The chain has TRBV27 and TRBJ1-6, with 7 bases aligning to TRBD1. The CDR3 spans 19 residues. The junction had 18 bases not matched to a gene; V was cut back by 4 bases and J by 6 bases. In germline, CDR1 is MNHEY, CDR2 SMNVEV (reference sequence). The CDR3 protein is CASSYRVRPGTDLNSPLHF. CDR3 bases: TGTGCCAGCAGTTACCGCGTCCGCCCCGGGACAGACCTTAATTCACCCCTCCACTTT.

The rearrangement uses TRBV10-2 and TRBJ1-3; 8 bases are shared with TRBD1. CDR3 length: 15 residues. The V gene's germline CDR1 is WSHSY and CDR2 SAAADI. J was trimmed by 0 bases and V by 8 bases; bases with no gene match: 6. CDR3 DNA sequence: TGCGCCAGCGGGGACAGGACGAACTCTGGAAACACCATATATTTT. This gives the protein CASGDRTNSGNTIYF.

The genes are TRBV7-7 and TRBJ2-2, with D perhaps matching TRBD1 (5 bases). The V end was cut by 5 bases, the J end by 2 bases, with 12 bases between. In germline, CDR1 is SSHAT, CDR2 FNYEAQ (reference sequence). This CDR3 contains 15 residues. Here the CDR3 reads CASSLGAANTGELFF. The DNA of the CDR3 is TGTGCCAGCAGCCTTGGGGCGGCAAACACCGGGGAGCTGTTTTTT. Filled out from reference TRBV7-7 and TRBJ2-2, the complete variable domain reads GAGVSQSPRYKVTKRGQDVTLRCDPISSHATLYWYQQALGQGPEFLTYFNYEAQPDKSGLPSDRFSAERPEGSISTLTIQRTEQRDSAMYRCASSLGAANTGELFFGEGSRLTVL.

The J gene is TRBJ2-1, the V gene TRBV7-7, with 9 bases matching TRBD1. This CDR3 spans 15 amino acids. Germline-derived CDR1 and CDR2 are SSHAT and FNYEAQ (reference sequence). J was trimmed by 7 bases and V by 3 bases; bases with no gene match: 7. CDR3 sequence reads: CASSFGTGWENEQFF. The CDR3 nucleotides read TGTGCCAGCAGCTTCGGGACAGGGTGGGAGAATGAGCAGTTCTTC.

The CDR3 reads CSAGQENQPQHF. The CDR3 DNA is TGCAGCGCTGGACAAGAAAATCAGCCCCAGCATTTT. V is TRBV29-1 and J is TRBJ1-5; the D gene is possibly TRBD1 (5 bases). The germline V gene encodes CDR1 SQVTM and CDR2 ANQGSEA. This CDR3 has 12 amino acids. V lost 7 bases to trimming and J lost 4 bases, with 11 bases between them.

The chain recombines TRBV19 with TRBJ1-5; 10 nucleotides align to TRBD1. The J segment lost 6 bases and the V segment lost 5 bases, leaving 7 bases of the junction unmatched. The CDR3 consists of 15 residues. Germline assignment: CDR1 LNHDA and CDR2 SQIVND (reference sequence). Written as DNA, the CDR3 is TGTGCCAGTAGTCCTGACAGGGGGCATCGTCAGCCCCAGCATTTT. Translating it yields CASSPDRGHRQPQHF.

This chain uses TRBV9 with TRBJ2-7, with a weak D call TRBD2 (5 bases). The CDR3 consists of 14 residues. Germline V gene data show CDR1 as SGDLS and CDR2 as YYNGEE. V lost 6 bases and J lost 0, with 13 bases in between. CDR3 amino acids: CASTKEAVSYEQYF. DNA for the CDR3: TGTGCCAGCACAAAAGAAGCGGTCTCCTACGAGCAGTACTTC.

The V call is TRBV6-4, the J call TRBJ1-6, with D maybe TRBD1 (6 bases). The CDR3 loop spans 15 amino acids. Between the trimmed V and J ends, which lost 3 bases and 7 bases, there was a span of 13 bases. Germline V gene lookup returns CDR1 MRHNA and CDR2 SNTAGT. The CDR3, as DNA: TGTGCCAGCAGTGATCAGGGGCTGGGGAATTCACCCCTCCACTTT. Protein: CASSDQGLGNSPLHF.

This clone showed up just a few times. The V and J genes are TRBV30 and TRBJ1-3, with D possibly matching TRBD1 (5 bases). V was trimmed by 5 bases and J by 2 bases, leaving 13 bases between them. The V gene's germline CDR1 is GTSNPN and CDR2 SVGIG (reference sequence). The CDR3 covers 14 residues. The CDR3 DNA is TGTGCCTGGTACCGGGGGACCCCTGGAAACACCATATATTTT. Its protein product is CAWYRGTPGNTIYF.

This clone was seen more than once but under ten times. The V gene is TRBV28, the J gene TRBJ1-6; D is unclear. CDR1 MDHEN and CDR2 SYDVKM come from the germline V gene. V gave up 3 bases and J gave up 10 bases, with 19 bases separating them. This CDR3 contains 16 residues. The CDR3 bases are TGTGCCAGCAGTTTTTGGGCTTTGAGACCGAGCTCACCCCTCCACTTT. It yields the protein CASSFWALRPSSPLHF.

The chain links TRBV3-1 (or the pseudogene TRBV3-2) to TRBJ2-1; 9 nucleotides agree with TRBD2. Trimming cost V 4 bases and J 5 bases; bases outside gene matches: 6. Germline CDR1 reads LGHDT; CDR2 reads YNNKEL (reference sequence). The CDR3 runs 15 residues. The CDR3 spells CASSRLGGGDNEQFF. The CDR3 DNA reads as TGTGCCAGCAGCCGGCTGGGCGGGGGGGACAATGAGCAGTTCTTC.

The V and J genes are TRBV2 and TRBJ1-4; 7 nucleotides match TRBD1. This CDR3 has 16 amino acids. V was clipped by 6 bases and J by 7 bases; unmatched bases: 14. CDR1 and CDR2 from the germline V gene are SNHLY and FYNNEI. The CDR3 coding sequence is TGTGCCAGCAGAAGCGAACGACAGGGAAGTGGTGAAAAACTGTTTTTT. Residues: CASRSERQGSGEKLFF.

CDR3 in DNA: TGTGCCAGCAGCGACCAAGAAGCGGATACGCAGTATTTT. Its translation is CASSDQEADTQYF. The chain uses TRBV7-2 and TRBJ2-3; no clear D gene. Germline lookup yields CDR1 SGHTA and CDR2 FQGNSA. Trimming removed 5 bases from V and 6 bases from J, with 12 bases in between. The CDR3 sequence is 13 residues long.

The J gene is TRBJ1-4, the V gene TRBV11-2, with 9 bases fitting TRBD1. Germline loops: CDR1 SGHAT, CDR2 FQNNGV. The V segment lost 8 bases and the J segment 2 bases; nucleotides outside the gene matches: 12. The CDR3 sequence is 17 residues long. The CDR3 DNA follows: TGTGCCAGCTCACCTGGGCGGGACAGGGCTACTAATGAAAAACTGTTTTTT. It yields the protein CASSPGRDRATNEKLFF.

This sequence joins TRBV29-1 and TRBJ2-5; D call uncertain. The CDR3 runs to 13 residues. Germline CDR1 SQVTM, CDR2 ANQGSEA. V was pared by 0 bases and J by 1 base, with 6 bases between. CDR3 sequence: CSVEEGSQETQYF. For the CDR3, the DNA is TGCAGCGTTGAAGAGGGCAGCCAAGAGACCCAGTACTTC.

V gene TRBV5-4 combines with J gene TRBJ1-2; TRBD1 is a possible D gene (5 bases). V was pared by 5 bases and J by 2 bases, with 19 bases between. The CDR3 is 16 residues long. Per germline, CDR1 SGHNT and CDR2 YYREEE (reference sequence). The CDR3 bases are TGTGCCAGCAGGATTAGGGGCGGGGTCACCAACTATGGCTACACCTTC. Protein: CASRIRGGVTNYGYTF.

This chain uses TRBV11-2 with TRBJ1-1; TRBD1 is a possible D gene (5 bases). The CDR3 length is 14 residues. Trimming left V 1 base short and J 4 bases short, with 10 bases between. CDR1 and CDR2 (germline): SGHAT, FQNNGV. The CDR3 DNA follows: TGTGCCAGCAGCTTAGCAGGGAGGGCCACTGAAGCTTTCTTT. It is translated as CASSLAGRATEAFF.

The chain uses TRBV7-2 and TRBJ1-1; no firm D call. The CDR3 extends over 15 amino acids. V dropped 1 base and J dropped 0 bases, with 9 bases sitting between them. Germline loops: CDR1 SGHTA, CDR2 FQGNSA. The CDR3 nucleotides are TGTGCCAGCAGCTTAGTTCTGGGCATGAACACTGAAGCTTTCTTT. This encodes CASSLVLGMNTEAFF.

This chain joins TRBV5-1 and TRBJ1-2; D may be TRBD1 (6 bases). Trimming removed 5 bases at V and 2 bases at J, with 25 bases between. Germline CDR1 and CDR2: SGHRS and YFSETQ. This CDR3 has 18 residues. The CDR3 region is CASRASVMGGRRNYGYTF. The CDR3 DNA reads TGCGCCAGCAGAGCTTCGGTTATGGGGGGGCGCAGGAACTATGGCTACACCTTC.

The chain recombines TRBV7-7 with TRBJ2-5; TRBD2 matches at 7 bases. Germline-derived CDR1 and CDR2 are SSHAT and FNYEAQ (reference sequence). The CDR3 covers 13 residues. Here the CDR3 reads CATTAGVQETQYF. The CDR3, as DNA: TGTGCTACCACCGCGGGGGTCCAAGAGACCCAGTACTTC.

This clone was recorded once. The chain uses TRBV11-2 and TRBJ2-5; 9 bases map to TRBD2. CDR3 length equals 18 residues. The V segment lost 1 base and the J segment 1 base; nucleotides outside the gene matches: 10. From germline, CDR1 is SGHAT and CDR2 FQNNGV. CDR3 in DNA: TGTGCCAGCAGCTTAGGGGGGAGCGGGGGGTCCCGCCAAGAGACCCAGTACTTC. It yields the protein CASSLGGSGGSRQETQYF.